This is a list of T cell receptor beta chains from one sample in a study of control samples from healthy donors and cancer patients. The data were produced by immunoSEQ multiplex PCR, yet TCRdb's version contains in-frame clones alone and is incomplete. The sample lists fewer than 150,000 clones, 91% seen once, with roughly 9.4% in the top ten. Specimen: blood. These receptors originate from a man younger than 35 in good health. Both conserved end residues are part of each CDR3. The D gene is left open where the match is weak. Size is stated for part of the rows, as once, few or many counts, or as a class when the clone is expanded.

>TRBJ1-5|-|TRBV6-6|-
TGTGCCAGCAGGAAGGGCGCGCATAGCAATCAGCCCCAGCATTTT
CASRKGAHSNQPQHF
>TRBJ2-3|TRBD2|TRBV19|-
TGTGCCAGTAGCAACATAGCGGGGGGGAGCACAGATACGCAGTATTTT
CASSNIAGGSTDTQYF
>TRBJ1-1|-|TRBV5-1|-
TGCGCCAGCAGCTTGCAGGGGAACACTGAAGCTTTCTTT
CASSLQGNTEAFF
>TRBJ1-1|-|TRBV19|-
TGTGCCAGTAGTTCACAGGGATGGAACACTGAAGCTTTCTTT
CASSSQGWNTEAFF
>TRBJ1-1|TRBD1|TRBV5-1|-
TGCGCCAGCAGCTTGCAGGGGGCCAGGAACACTGAAGCTTTCTTT
CASSLQGARNTEAFF
>TRBJ1-2|-|TRBV4-1|-
TGCGCCAGCAGCCCCCCATTCGGTGCTAACTATGGCTACACCTTC
CASSPPFGANYGYTF
>TRBJ2-5|TRBD2|TRBV5-1|-
TGCGCCAGCAGCTTGGGGACTAGCAGACTCCAAGAGACCCAGTACTTC
CASSLGTSRLQETQYF
>TRBJ2-1|-|TRBV6-5|-
TGTGCCAGCGGGAGTGGCCCCTACAATGAGCAGTTCTTC
CASGSGPYNEQFF
>TRBJ2-1|-|TRBV9|once
TGTGCCAGCAGCCCAAAGATGGGGGGCGCTGAGCAGTTCTTC
CASSPKMGGAEQFF
>TRBJ1-1|-|TRBV7-2|-
TGTGCCAGCAGCTCTCAGCTGACCTTCGAAGCTTTCTTT
CASSSQLTFEAFF
>TRBJ2-5|-|TRBV7-6|-
TGTGCCAGCAGCCCGCGGACTACCGACCAAGAGACCCAGTACTTC
CASSPRTTDQETQYF
>TRBJ2-1|-|TRBV6-6|-
TGTGCCAGCAGTTACTCGGACCGCCGCTCCTACAATGAGCAGTTCTTC
CASSYSDRRSYNEQFF
>TRBJ1-2|-|TRBV29-1|-
TGCAGCGTTGAGTTCTATGGCTACACCTTC
CSVEFYGYTF
>TRBJ1-1|-|TRBV10-1|once
TGCGCCAGCGAACGACCGGGGACTGAAGCCTTCTTT
CASERPGTEAFF
>TRBJ1-2|-|TRBV7-9|-
TGTGCCAGCAGCTTTGCCCCCGGCTATGGCTACACCTTC
CASSFAPGYGYTF
>TRBJ1-1|-|TRBV5-6|-
TGTGCCAGCAGCTTGTTTGGCACTGAAGCTTTCTTT
CASSLFGTEAFF
>TRBJ2-5|-|TRBV12-3/TRBV12-4|-
TGTGCCAGCAGTGCCCCTAACCAAGAGACCCAGTACTTC
CASSAPNQETQYF
>TRBJ2-1|TRBD1|TRBV5-1|-
TGCGCCAGCAGCCTGGACAGGGTGGGTGAGCAGTTCTTC
CASSLDRVGEQFF
>TRBJ2-7|TRBD1|TRBV10-3|-
TGTGCCATCAGGGGACAGGGGGTTTACGAGCAGTACTTC
CAIRGQGVYEQYF
>TRBJ1-3|-|TRBV27|-
TGTGCCAGCAGTTCGGGCAGTTCCAACTCTGGAAACACCATATATTTT
CASSSGSSNSGNTIYF
>TRBJ2-5|TRBD1|TRBV29-1|-
TGCAGCGTCCCTTTCAGGGGGCGCGTAGAGACCCAGTACTTC
CSVPFRGRVETQYF
>TRBJ1-2|-|TRBV7-9|-
TGTGCCAGCAGCTTAACCCCGGGTGGCTACACCTTC
CASSLTPGGYTF
>TRBJ1-6|TRBD1|TRBV7-6|once
TGTGCCAGCTCACCGGACCGCACAGGGGAATCACCCCTCCACTTT
CASSPDRTGESPLHF
>TRBJ1-1|-|TRBV27|-
TGTGCCAGCAGTGTCGCAGGGCGGCCCAACACTGAAGCTTTCTTT
CASSVAGRPNTEAFF
>TRBJ2-1|TRBD2|TRBV10-2|once
TGCGCCAGCAAGCTTCTAGCGGGACCCTTCAATGAGCAGTTCTTC
CASKLLAGPFNEQFF
>TRBJ1-5|TRBD1|TRBV2|-
TGTGCCAGCACCTTACAGGGGGGACGCCAGCCCCAGCATTTT
CASTLQGGRQPQHF
>TRBJ1-6|-|TRBV5-1|-
TGCGCCAGCAGCTTGGGTCTGTGGGGTGATTCACCCCTCCACTTT
CASSLGLWGDSPLHF
>TRBJ2-5|-|TRBV5-1|-
TGCGCCAGCAGCCCGAGAACCGTTGAGACCCAGTACTTC
CASSPRTVETQYF
>TRBJ2-1|-|TRBV5-1|-
TGCGCCAGCAGCTTGCTCCGGACAGCGGGAAATGAGCAGTTCTTC
CASSLLRTAGNEQFF
>TRBJ1-1|-|TRBV10-1|few
TGCGCCCGCTTGGGGTGGGGCACTGAAGCTTTCTTT
CARLGWGTEAFF
>TRBJ2-3|-|TRBV12-5|-
TGTGCTAGTGGTTTGGACTCAGGGGATACGCAGTATTTT
CASGLDSGDTQYF
>TRBJ1-1|-|TRBV2|many
TGTGCCAGATCCGGAGGGGCTGAAGCTTTCTTT
CARSGGAEAFF
>TRBJ1-1|TRBD1|TRBV4-1|once
TGCGCCAGCAGCCAAGATCTGGGGACAGGGAACACTGAAGCTTTCTTT
CASSQDLGTGNTEAFF
>TRBJ2-5|-|TRBV20-1|-
TGCAGTGCTTCTGTCCAAGAGACCCAGTACTTC
CSASVQETQYF
>TRBJ2-7|TRBD1|TRBV5-4|-
TGTGCCAGCAGCTTGGCGCGGTCCGGGACAGGCGGATCCTACGAGCAGTACTTC
CASSLARSGTGGSYEQYF
>TRBJ1-1|-|TRBV19|-
TGTGCCAGCTGGCCGTGGGACGGGGGAGAAGCTTTCTTT
CASWPWDGGEAFF
>TRBJ2-3|TRBD2|TRBV11-2|-
TGTGCCAGCAGACCTGGACTAGTCACAGATACGCAGTATTTT
CASRPGLVTDTQYF
>TRBJ1-6|TRBD1|TRBV10-3|few
TGTGCCATCAGTGAGAGGGACAGGCCGCAACCCCTCCACTTT
CAISERDRPQPLHF
>TRBJ1-3|TRBD1|TRBV5-1|-
TGCGCCAGCAGCTTTTCCACAGGGGGAATTGGAAACACCATATATTTT
CASSFSTGGIGNTIYF
>TRBJ1-2|TRBD1|TRBV29-1|-
TGCAGCGTGTTTACAGGGGAGGACGGCTACACCTTC
CSVFTGEDGYTF
>TRBJ1-5|-|TRBV27|-
TGTGCCAGCAGTTTCTTGGGAGGCAATCAGCCCCAGCATTTT
CASSFLGGNQPQHF
>TRBJ2-2|-|TRBV6-1|-
TGTGCCAGCAGTGAATTCATTACCGGGGAGCTGTTTTTT
CASSEFITGELFF
>TRBJ1-1|TRBD1|TRBV11-2|-
TGTGCCAGCAGCTTACCAGGGGGCGGAGGCACTGAAGCTTTCTTT
CASSLPGGGGTEAFF
>TRBJ1-6|TRBD1|TRBV4-1|-
TGCGCCAGCAGCCTAGTTTGGGACAGGAGGAATTCACCCCTCCACTTT
CASSLVWDRRNSPLHF
>TRBJ2-3|-|TRBV6-1|-
TGTGCCAGCAGTGAAATCTCTGGCGCGGGCGGGCGAGATACGCAGTATTTT
CASSEISGAGGRDTQYF
>TRBJ2-7|-|TRBV6-5|-
TGTGCCAGCAGCCCGACAGGATCCTCCTACGAGCAGTACTTC
CASSPTGSSYEQYF
>TRBJ2-7|-|TRBV12-3/TRBV12-4|-
TGTGCCAGCAGTCCCACAGCTTCCTACGAGCAGTACTTC
CASSPTASYEQYF
>TRBJ2-6|TRBD1|TRBV7-9|-
TGTGCCAGCAGCTTACGGGACAGGGTACATCGGTCTGGGGCCAACGTCCTGACTTTC
CASSLRDRVHRSGANVLTF
>TRBJ2-2|-|TRBV6-5|-
TGTGCCATCAGGACAGCCACCGGGGAGCTGTTTTTT
CAIRTATGELFF
>TRBJ2-5|-|TRBV19|-
TGTGCCAGTAGTATGGGGGGCCGAGAGACCCAGTACTTC
CASSMGGRETQYF
>TRBJ2-5|-|TRBV20-1|few
TGCAGTGCTAGTCAAGAGACCCAGTACTTC
CSASQETQYF